The rows below give T cell receptor beta chains drawn from one sample of a study of cytomegalovirus exposure and HLA in healthy donors. TCRdb keeps only in-frame clones here, not all; method: immunoSEQ multiplex PCR. Of 150,000 to 200,000 clones listed, 86% were seen once; the top ten hold over 1.1%. Sample: PBMCs. The receptor source for this set is a woman between 18 and 30 years old in good health and CMV-seronegative. Each CDR3 is given with its conserved first and last residue. D genes are given only for firm matches. Clone size is given for some rows only: seen once, a few or many times, or a class if the clone is expanded.

CDR3aa: CASSDEGQPNTEAFF
CDR3nt: TGTGCCAGCAGTGACGAGGGACAGCCGAACACTGAAGCTTTCTTT
d_gene: TRBD1
abundance: NA
j_gene: TRBJ1-1
v_gene: TRBV6-4

CDR3aa: CASSAIGGSYNEQFF
CDR3nt: TGTGCCAGCAGCGCTATAGGGGGCTCCTACAATGAGCAGTTCTTC
d_gene: NA
abundance: NA
j_gene: TRBJ2-1
v_gene: TRBV9

CDR3aa: CASSSGPSGNTIYF
CDR3nt: TGTGCCAGCAGCTCGGGTCCTTCTGGAAACACCATATATTTT
d_gene: NA
abundance: NA
j_gene: TRBJ1-3
v_gene: TRBV9

CDR3aa: CASSVVIAGSTDTQYF
CDR3nt: TGTGCCAGCAGCGTAGTAATAGCGGGGAGCACAGATACGCAGTATTTT
d_gene: TRBD2
abundance: NA
j_gene: TRBJ2-3
v_gene: TRBV9

CDR3aa: CASSYATGTGLSEAFF
CDR3nt: TGCGCCAGCAGCTACGCCACCGGGACAGGGCTTTCTGAAGCTTTCTTT
d_gene: TRBD1
abundance: NA
j_gene: TRBJ1-1
v_gene: TRBV5-1

CDR3aa: CASSLGRGLGNTIYF
CDR3nt: TGTGCCAGCAGCTTAGGCAGGGGGCTAGGAAACACCATATATTTT
d_gene: TRBD1
abundance: once
j_gene: TRBJ1-3
v_gene: TRBV7-2

CDR3aa: CASSSEVSQQPQHF
CDR3nt: TGTGCCAGCTCGTCCGAGGTGAGTCAACAGCCCCAGCATTTT
d_gene: NA
abundance: few
j_gene: TRBJ1-5
v_gene: TRBV18

CDR3aa: CASSPSYRDSVRETQYF
CDR3nt: TGTGCCAGCAGCCCGTCCTACCGGGACAGCGTCAGGGAGACCCAGTACTTC
d_gene: TRBD1
abundance: NA
j_gene: TRBJ2-5
v_gene: TRBV7-9

CDR3aa: CASSPLWTSTDTQYF
CDR3nt: TGTGCCAGCAGTCCACTCTGGACTAGCACAGATACGCAGTATTTT
d_gene: NA
abundance: NA
j_gene: TRBJ2-3
v_gene: TRBV27

CDR3aa: CASRLIRQSSYEQYF
CDR3nt: TGTGCCAGCAGACTAATCCGACAGAGCTCCTACGAGCAGTACTTC
d_gene: NA
abundance: NA
j_gene: TRBJ2-7
v_gene: TRBV6-1

CDR3aa: CASRGTSGGPMDF
CDR3nt: TGTGCCAGCAGGGGGACTAGCGGGGGGCCTATGGACTTC
d_gene: TRBD2
abundance: NA
j_gene: TRBJ2-7
v_gene: TRBV7-8

CDR3aa: CASSRDTDFEAFF
CDR3nt: TGCGCCAGCAGTCGGGACACAGACTTTGAAGCTTTCTTT
d_gene: NA
abundance: NA
j_gene: TRBJ1-1
v_gene: TRBV4-1

CDR3aa: CASSEKLAGEQYF
CDR3nt: TGTGCCAGCAGTGAAAAACTAGCGGGCGAGCAGTACTTC
d_gene: TRBD2
abundance: NA
j_gene: TRBJ2-7
v_gene: TRBV6-1

CDR3aa: CASSFRGWDTEAFF
CDR3nt: TGTGCCAGCAGCTTTAGGGGTTGGGACACTGAAGCTTTCTTT
d_gene: NA
abundance: NA
j_gene: TRBJ1-1
v_gene: TRBV7-9

CDR3aa: CASSTNRELFF
CDR3nt: TGCGCCAGCAGCACCAACAGGGAGCTGTTTTTT
d_gene: NA
abundance: NA
j_gene: TRBJ2-2
v_gene: TRBV5-1

CDR3aa: CAWSSGLAGSSTDTQYF
CDR3nt: TGTGCCTGGAGTTCAGGACTAGCGGGATCTAGCACAGATACGCAGTATTTT
d_gene: TRBD2
abundance: NA
j_gene: TRBJ2-3
v_gene: TRBV30

CDR3aa: CASSEGLAGGTKDTQYF
CDR3nt: TGCGCCAGCAGTGAGGGACTAGCGGGGGGGACAAAGGATACGCAGTATTTT
d_gene: TRBD2
abundance: NA
j_gene: TRBJ2-3
v_gene: TRBV10-1

CDR3aa: CASGGDAYTEAFF
CDR3nt: TGTGCCAGCGGCGGGGACGCTTACACTGAAGCTTTCTTT
d_gene: NA
abundance: NA
j_gene: TRBJ1-1
v_gene: TRBV6-5

CDR3aa: CASSVGTGWSAGELFF
CDR3nt: TGTGCCAGCAGCGTGGGGACAGGGTGGTCGGCCGGGGAGCTGTTTTTT
d_gene: TRBD1
abundance: NA
j_gene: TRBJ2-2
v_gene: TRBV9

CDR3aa: CASSEALEGWPYEQYF
CDR3nt: TGTGCCAGCAGTGAAGCCTTGGAGGGGTGGCCCTACGAGCAGTACTTC
d_gene: NA
abundance: NA
j_gene: TRBJ2-7
v_gene: TRBV6-1

CDR3aa: CASSPTPSLLKNTEAFF
CDR3nt: TGTGCCAGCAGCCCCACACCCTCTCTCCTGAAGAACACTGAAGCTTTCTTT
d_gene: NA
abundance: NA
j_gene: TRBJ1-1
v_gene: TRBV14

CDR3aa: CSVEDRVQFEQFF
CDR3nt: TGCAGCGTTGAAGATCGGGTGCAGTTTGAGCAGTTCTTC
d_gene: NA
abundance: NA
j_gene: TRBJ2-1
v_gene: TRBV29-1

CDR3aa: CASSLWSGTQYF
CDR3nt: TGTGCCAGCAGCTTATGGAGCGGGACCCAGTACTTC
d_gene: NA
abundance: NA
j_gene: TRBJ2-5
v_gene: TRBV5-6

CDR3aa: CASSLGLKQETQYF
CDR3nt: TGTGCCAGCAGCTTAGGACTAAAACAAGAGACCCAGTACTTC
d_gene: NA
abundance: few
j_gene: TRBJ2-5
v_gene: TRBV11-3

CDR3aa: CASSPPPLAGAYEQYF
CDR3nt: TGTGCCAGCAGCCCCCCCCCTCTAGCGGGAGCATATGAGCAGTACTTC
d_gene: TRBD2
abundance: NA
j_gene: TRBJ2-7
v_gene: TRBV13

CDR3aa: CASRPYYSNNEQFF
CDR3nt: TGTGCCAGCAGACCTTACTACTCTAACAATGAGCAGTTCTTC
d_gene: NA
abundance: NA
j_gene: TRBJ2-1
v_gene: TRBV14